Listed below are T cell receptor beta chains from one sample, sequenced in a study of blood T cell repertoires in COVID-19. The repertoire was sequenced with immunoSEQ multiplex PCR; TCRdb's copy has only in-frame clones and lacks some. The sample carries about 140,000 clones, 70% to 90% recorded once. The specimen sequenced was peripheral blood. These receptors were taken from a man in his forties or fifties with acute or convalescent COVID-19. Each CDR3 is given with its conserved first and last residue. D genes are given only for firm matches. Size values are once, few and many counts, or a class for expanded clones, and some rows have none.

d_call: NA
clone_size: NA
v_call: TRBV11-2
j_call: TRBJ2-2
cdr3_aa: CASSHNTGTGELFF
cdr3_nt: TGTGCCAGCAGCCACAATACAGGGACCGGGGAGCTGTTTTTT

d_call: NA
clone_size: few
v_call: TRBV9
j_call: TRBJ1-1
cdr3_aa: CASSVEPDFNTEAFF
cdr3_nt: TGTGCCAGCAGCGTAGAGCCGGACTTCAACACTGAAGCTTTCTTT

d_call: TRBD1
clone_size: NA
v_call: TRBV4-1
j_call: TRBJ2-7
cdr3_aa: CASSPRQGENHEQYF
cdr3_nt: TGCGCCAGCAGCCCCCGACAGGGTGAGAACCACGAGCAGTACTTC

d_call: NA
clone_size: NA
v_call: TRBV20-1
j_call: TRBJ2-5
cdr3_aa: CSASTPVGGETQYF
cdr3_nt: TGCAGTGCTAGTACCCCGGTCGGAGGGGAGACCCAGTACTTC

d_call: NA
clone_size: NA
v_call: TRBV12-3/TRBV12-4
j_call: TRBJ2-7
cdr3_aa: CASSLGGPYEQYF
cdr3_nt: TGTGCCAGCAGTTTGGGGGGTCCCTACGAGCAGTACTTC

d_call: NA
clone_size: NA
v_call: TRBV5-1
j_call: TRBJ1-6
cdr3_aa: CASSLGGAGRSPLHF
cdr3_nt: TGCGCCAGCAGCTTGGGTGGTGCGGGTAGATCACCCCTCCACTTT

d_call: TRBD1
clone_size: NA
v_call: TRBV5-1
j_call: TRBJ1-2
cdr3_aa: CASSLSPGQGAYGYTF
cdr3_nt: TGCGCCAGCAGCTTGTCGCCGGGACAGGGGGCCTATGGCTACACCTTC

d_call: NA
clone_size: NA
v_call: TRBV4-1
j_call: TRBJ1-2
cdr3_aa: CASSQEGDRLLNYGYTF
cdr3_nt: TGCGCCAGCAGCCAAGAGGGCGACAGGCTTTTGAACTATGGCTACACCTTC

d_call: TRBD2
clone_size: NA
v_call: TRBV6-6
j_call: TRBJ2-3
cdr3_aa: CASSPPIGAGVAYTQYF
cdr3_nt: TGTGCCAGCAGTCCCCCCATTGGAGCGGGGGTAGCATATACGCAGTATTTT

d_call: NA
clone_size: NA
v_call: TRBV20-1
j_call: TRBJ1-2
cdr3_aa: CSARTGTSYTF
cdr3_nt: TGCAGTGCTAGGACCGGGACAAGTTACACCTTC

d_call: TRBD2
clone_size: few
v_call: TRBV25-1
j_call: TRBJ2-7
cdr3_aa: CASTLGGSYEQYF
cdr3_nt: TGTGCCAGCACTTTGGGGGGGTCCTACGAGCAGTACTTC

d_call: TRBD1
clone_size: few
v_call: TRBV5-1
j_call: TRBJ1-2
cdr3_aa: CASRGDRGRENYGYTF
cdr3_nt: TGCGCCAGCAGGGGGGACAGGGGGCGCGAGAACTATGGCTACACCTTC

d_call: TRBD1
clone_size: NA
v_call: TRBV11-1
j_call: TRBJ1-2
cdr3_aa: CASSFKQGFGYTF
cdr3_nt: TGTGCCAGCAGCTTCAAACAGGGGTTTGGCTACACCTTC

d_call: NA
clone_size: NA
v_call: TRBV29-1
j_call: TRBJ1-2
cdr3_aa: CSLPGTSQRDGYTF
cdr3_nt: TGCAGCCTCCCGGGCACGTCCCAGAGGGATGGCTACACCTTC

d_call: NA
clone_size: NA
v_call: TRBV7-3
j_call: TRBJ1-1
cdr3_aa: CASSLLTNTEAFF
cdr3_nt: TGTGCCAGCAGCTTACTTACAAACACTGAAGCTTTCTTT

d_call: NA
clone_size: NA
v_call: TRBV15
j_call: TRBJ1-5
cdr3_aa: CATSREALGPQHF
cdr3_nt: TGTGCCACCAGCAGAGAGGCCCTTGGGCCCCAGCATTTT

d_call: NA
clone_size: NA
v_call: TRBV6-4
j_call: TRBJ1-6
cdr3_aa: CASSVAFSRDSSWPLHF
cdr3_nt: TGTGCCAGCAGTGTCGCGTTTTCTCGGGACTCTAGCTGGCCCCTCCACTTT

d_call: TRBD2
clone_size: NA
v_call: TRBV5-1
j_call: TRBJ2-1
cdr3_aa: CASSLRTSGGRYSYNEQFF
cdr3_nt: TGCGCCAGCAGCCTTCGCACTAGCGGGGGCCGCTACTCCTACAATGAGCAGTTCTTC

d_call: TRBD1
clone_size: NA
v_call: TRBV30
j_call: TRBJ2-7
cdr3_aa: CAHDRGSYEQYF
cdr3_nt: TGTGCCCACGACAGGGGGTCCTACGAGCAGTACTTC

d_call: TRBD1
clone_size: NA
v_call: TRBV3-1/TRBV3-2
j_call: TRBJ1-4
cdr3_aa: CASAQGARIEKLFF
cdr3_nt: TGTGCCAGCGCTCAGGGGGCGCGAATTGAAAAACTGTTTTTT

d_call: TRBD1
clone_size: NA
v_call: TRBV20-1
j_call: TRBJ1-4
cdr3_aa: CSASLTGGGEKLFF
cdr3_nt: TGCAGTGCTAGTTTGACAGGGGGCGGAGAAAAACTGTTTTTT

d_call: NA
clone_size: NA
v_call: TRBV18
j_call: TRBJ2-7
cdr3_aa: CASSPQDRNEQYF
cdr3_nt: TGTGCCAGCTCACCTCAAGACAGGAACGAGCAGTACTTC

d_call: TRBD1
clone_size: NA
v_call: TRBV7-8
j_call: TRBJ2-1
cdr3_aa: CASSWGQGSYNEQFF
cdr3_nt: TGTGCCAGCAGCTGGGGACAGGGTTCCTACAATGAGCAGTTCTTC

d_call: NA
clone_size: NA
v_call: TRBV18
j_call: TRBJ2-5
cdr3_aa: CASSPPRGRGLQETQYF
cdr3_nt: TGTGCCAGCTCACCACCCAGAGGCAGGGGCCTCCAAGAGACCCAGTACTTC

d_call: TRBD2
clone_size: NA
v_call: TRBV6-6
j_call: TRBJ2-1
cdr3_aa: CASSQRLAGYNEQFF
cdr3_nt: TGTGCCAGCAGTCAGAGACTAGCGGGTTACAATGAGCAGTTCTTC

d_call: TRBD1
clone_size: NA
v_call: TRBV19
j_call: TRBJ2-1
cdr3_aa: CASRGLGTGGSYNEQFF
cdr3_nt: TGTGCCAGTCGGGGACTCGGGACAGGAGGGTCTTACAATGAGCAGTTCTTC

d_call: TRBD1
clone_size: NA
v_call: TRBV10-3
j_call: TRBJ2-7
cdr3_aa: CAITQGASSYEQYF
cdr3_nt: TGTGCCATCACACAGGGGGCCAGCTCCTACGAGCAGTACTTC

d_call: NA
clone_size: NA
v_call: TRBV6-1
j_call: TRBJ1-5
cdr3_aa: CASSDFGRGNQPQHF
cdr3_nt: TGTGCCAGCAGTGATTTTGGGCGAGGCAATCAGCCCCAGCATTTT

d_call: NA
clone_size: NA
v_call: TRBV7-3
j_call: TRBJ2-1
cdr3_aa: CASSSPSVNEQFF
cdr3_nt: TGTGCCAGCAGCTCTCCTAGCGTTAATGAGCAGTTCTTC

d_call: NA
clone_size: NA
v_call: TRBV11-1
j_call: TRBJ2-1
cdr3_aa: CASSLHYGNNEQFF
cdr3_nt: TGTGCCAGCAGCCTCCACTACGGTAACAATGAGCAGTTCTTC

d_call: TRBD1
clone_size: NA
v_call: TRBV7-9
j_call: TRBJ1-3
cdr3_aa: CASSLASGTVVDTIYF
cdr3_nt: TGTGCCAGCAGCTTAGCGTCTGGGACAGTGGTGGACACCATATATTTT

d_call: NA
clone_size: NA
v_call: TRBV19
j_call: TRBJ1-4
cdr3_aa: CASSTRQAGNEKLFF
cdr3_nt: TGTGCCAGTAGTACCCGGCAGGCGGGTAATGAAAAACTGTTTTTT

d_call: TRBD2
clone_size: few
v_call: TRBV30
j_call: TRBJ2-5
cdr3_aa: CAWNPGLAEQETQYF
cdr3_nt: TGTGCCTGGAACCCGGGACTAGCGGAACAAGAGACCCAGTACTTC

d_call: NA
clone_size: NA
v_call: TRBV24-1
j_call: TRBJ1-5
cdr3_aa: CATSDGLNDQPQHF
cdr3_nt: TGTGCCACCAGTGATGGGCTGAATGATCAGCCCCAGCATTTT

d_call: TRBD1
clone_size: NA
v_call: TRBV9
j_call: TRBJ1-1
cdr3_aa: CASSLGQGSTEAFF
cdr3_nt: TGTGCCAGCAGCTTGGGACAGGGAAGCACTGAAGCTTTCTTT

d_call: TRBD2
clone_size: NA
v_call: TRBV3-1/TRBV3-2
j_call: TRBJ2-3
cdr3_aa: CASSQDVGTTSNTQYF
cdr3_nt: TGTGCCAGCAGCCAAGATGTTGGGACTACCTCAAATACGCAGTATTTT

d_call: TRBD2
clone_size: once
v_call: TRBV19
j_call: TRBJ2-4
cdr3_aa: CASSRGLAGGNIQYF
cdr3_nt: TGTGCCAGTAGTAGGGGACTAGCGGGGGGAAACATTCAGTACTTC

d_call: TRBD2
clone_size: NA
v_call: TRBV6-4
j_call: TRBJ2-1
cdr3_aa: CASSGTSGPYNEQFF
cdr3_nt: TGTGCCAGCAGCGGGACTAGCGGGCCTTACAATGAGCAGTTCTTC

d_call: NA
clone_size: NA
v_call: TRBV5-8
j_call: TRBJ1-3
cdr3_aa: CASSPRGGGNSGNTIYF
cdr3_nt: TGTGCCAGCAGCCCCCGGGGAGGGGGAAACTCTGGAAACACCATATATTTT

d_call: TRBD1
clone_size: NA
v_call: TRBV9
j_call: TRBJ2-5
cdr3_aa: CASRLGTVGTQYF
cdr3_nt: TGTGCCAGCAGGTTGGGGACAGTGGGGACCCAGTACTTC

d_call: TRBD1
clone_size: NA
v_call: TRBV14
j_call: TRBJ1-1
cdr3_aa: CASSHRRTGGVHTEAFF
cdr3_nt: TGTGCCAGCAGCCACCGAAGGACAGGAGGGGTGCACACTGAAGCTTTCTTT

d_call: TRBD2
clone_size: NA
v_call: TRBV29-1
j_call: TRBJ2-2
cdr3_aa: CSVGAGANTGELFF
cdr3_nt: TGCAGCGTGGGCGCGGGGGCGAACACCGGGGAGCTGTTTTTT

d_call: TRBD1
clone_size: NA
v_call: TRBV5-6
j_call: TRBJ1-2
cdr3_aa: CASGDRRDRHYGYTF
cdr3_nt: TGTGCCAGCGGGGACAGGCGGGACAGACACTATGGCTACACCTTC

d_call: TRBD1
clone_size: NA
v_call: TRBV5-8
j_call: TRBJ1-2
cdr3_aa: CASSSDPGGIYGYTF
cdr3_nt: TGTGCCAGCAGCTCTGATCCAGGGGGCATCTATGGCTACACCTTC

d_call: TRBD1
clone_size: NA
v_call: TRBV6-2/TRBV6-3
j_call: TRBJ2-7
cdr3_aa: CASSTGGPYEQYF
cdr3_nt: TGTGCCAGCAGTACAGGGGGGCCCTACGAGCAGTACTTC

d_call: NA
clone_size: NA
v_call: TRBV5-5
j_call: TRBJ1-5
cdr3_aa: CASSPTGWDQPQHF
cdr3_nt: TGTGCCAGCAGCCCTACGGGGTGGGATCAGCCCCAGCATTTT

d_call: NA
clone_size: NA
v_call: TRBV7-9
j_call: TRBJ2-7
cdr3_aa: CASSLGQSREQYF
cdr3_nt: TGTGCCAGCAGCTTAGGACAGTCTCGAGAGCAGTACTTC

d_call: TRBD1
clone_size: NA
v_call: TRBV27
j_call: TRBJ2-7
cdr3_aa: CASSPVDRVSEQYF
cdr3_nt: TGTGCCAGCAGTCCAGTGGACAGGGTTAGCGAGCAGTACTTC

d_call: TRBD2
clone_size: NA
v_call: TRBV5-1
j_call: TRBJ2-3
cdr3_aa: CASSLAGLAGDRRGDTQYF
cdr3_nt: TGCGCCAGCAGCTTGGCCGGACTAGCGGGGGACCGCCGGGGAGATACGCAGTATTTT